The 8 T cell receptor beta chains reported below all come from one sample, sequenced in a study of blood T cell repertoires in COVID-19. Method: immunoSEQ multiplex PCR; TCRdb's copy keeps in-frame clones and lacks some. The sample holds about 190,000 clones, 75% to 90% seen once. The material sequenced was peripheral blood. All receptors come from a man aged 30-40 years with acute or convalescent COVID-19.

For this clone: Relative to the germline gene, one junction end is altered; a read error may explain this. In DNA form, the CDR3 reads TGTGCCAGCACCTTATTACAGGGACGCAATCAGCCCCAGCATTTT. Residues: CASTLLQGRNQPQHF. The chain employs TRBV7-2 and TRBJ1-5; D might be TRBD1 (6 bases). Germline V gene data show CDR1 as SGHTA and CDR2 as FQGNSA. CDR3 length: 15 residues.

The chain links TRBV24-1 to TRBJ2-2; 9 positions match TRBD2. The CDR3 length is 14 residues. The germline gives CDR1 KGHDR, CDR2 SFDVKD. Trimming removed 8 bases from V and 2 bases from J; junction bases left unmatched: 2. CDR3 amino acids: CATNSGRNTGELFF. The CDR3 DNA sequence: TGTGCCACCAATAGCGGGAGAAACACCGGGGAGCTGTTTTTT.

This clone was seen just once. The chain combines TRBV28 with TRBJ2-3; TRBD2 might be the D (5 bases). The CDR3 has 19 amino acids. V was pared by 5 bases and J by 0 bases, with 24 bases between. Germline values: CDR1 MDHEN, CDR2 SYDVKM. In DNA form, the CDR3 reads TGTGCCAGCAGTCTACCGATTAAGCTGGGGAGTATTAGCACAGATACGCAGTATTTT. This translates into CASSLPIKLGSISTDTQYF.

The chain employs TRBV2 and TRBJ1-5; D is possibly TRBD1 (6 bases). The CDR3 spans 15 residues. From germline, CDR1 is SNHLY and CDR2 FYNNEI. V was cut by 6 bases and J by 1 base, with 13 bases left in between. In DNA form, the CDR3 reads TGTGCCAGCAGGCCGGACAGTGGGAGCAATCAGCCCCAGCATTTT. Amino acid sequence: CASRPDSGSNQPQHF.

V is TRBV5-6 and J is TRBJ1-2; 10 positions agree with TRBD1. There are 17 residues in the CDR3. Germline-derived CDR1 and CDR2 are SGHDT and YYEEEE. V dropped 0 bases and J dropped 4; count of bases not matched to a gene: 9. CDR3 amino acids: CASSLVAGQGQGYGYTF. The DNA for the CDR3 is TGTGCCAGCAGCTTGGTGGCGGGACAGGGGCAGGGCTATGGCTACACCTTC.

J is TRBJ2-7 and V is TRBV10-1; unclear D gene. The V gene lost 0 bases and the J gene lost 1 base, with 7 bases spanning the gap. In germline, CDR1 is WNHNN, CDR2 SYGVQD (reference sequence). The CDR3 is 14 amino acids. CDR3 residues: CASSESFSSYEQYF. CDR3 coding DNA: TGCGCCAGCAGTGAGTCATTCTCGTCCTACGAGCAGTACTTC.

This clone has only one observation. This sequence joins TRBV12-3 or TRBV12-4 and TRBJ1-5, with 10 bases identical to TRBD1. Losses at the gene ends were 6 bases for V and 6 bases for J; bases not matched to a gene: 2. The CDR3 runs 13 residues. This CDR3 reads CASRGQGIQPQHF. CDR3 sequence (DNA): TGTGCCAGCAGGGGACAGGGGATTCAGCCCCAGCATTTT.

This clone was found once. CDR3 in DNA: TGTGCCAGCAGCTTGGGCAGCTACGAGCAGTACTTC. It codes for CASSLGSYEQYF. The chain has TRBV7-6 and TRBJ2-7; D is ambiguous. In germline, CDR1 is SGHVS, CDR2 FNYEAQ. CDR3 size: 12 residues. Trimming left V 3 bases short and J 3 bases short, with 6 bases between.